The clone carrying this T cell receptor beta chain appeared a few times. The antigen is undetermined. CDR1 is SGHRS and CDR2 is YFSETQ in the germline V gene. CDR3 length: 12 residues. Losses at the gene ends were 3 bases for V and 10 bases for J; bases not matched to a gene: 4. This entry is derived from a study of cytomegalovirus exposure and HLA in healthy donors. Points from the study as a whole: Apparent HLA restriction characterized most CMV-associated TCR beta chains in a later analysis. Listed as cytomegalovirus-associated were over 150 TCR beta chains.

The PCR employed 60 Vbeta primers together with 13 Jbeta primers. The table came from immunoSEQ multiplex PCR; TCRdb's copy has only in-frame clones and leaves some out. The repertoire holds about 84,000 clones, around three fifths seen once, with over 14% in the top ten. Material: PBMCs. This rearrangement joins TRBV5-1 to TRBJ2-1; 7 bases agree with TRBD2. The source is a woman aged 40 to 50 in good health and CMV-seropositive. The CDR3 loop is CASSWGGREQFF. CDR3 DNA sequence: TGCGCCAGCAGCTGGGGGGGACGGGAGCAGTTCTTC.